This TCR beta chain comes out of a study of T cells in Graves' hyperthyroidism and ophthalmopathy (dated by TCRdb to between 2018 and 2021). Background on the whole study: Peripheral blood samples were taken at initial diagnosis, before any treatment was given. Prospective prediction of ophthalmopathy was tested in an independent validation cohort of fewer than 20 hyperthyroidism patients and roughly 16 patients who later progressed to ophthalmopathy. Following sampling, methimazole starting at 30 mg daily was given to hyperthyroidism patients, and high-dose intravenous methylprednisolone was given to ophthalmopathy patients. The roughly 100 discovery patients were randomly divided into training and test sets at a 7:3 ratio. The study also compared thyroid tissue and blood T-cell repertoires from five or six Graves' hyperthyroidism patients. To identify distinguishing TCR V-J signatures, a discovery cohort of roughly 100 patients was used, comprising 40 to 45 with Graves' ophthalmopathy and some 60 with stable Graves' hyperthyroidism. TCR Vbeta CDR3 sequencing of 130 to 150 peripheral blood samples (roughly 41 ophthalmopathy, about 80 hyperthyroidism and roughly 17 progressor patients) is reported in the paper.

This clonotype was observed at least ten times. Its antigen has not been determined. The sample holds no much larger clone one base away, and base qualities are not on file. A patient counted as having stable Graves' hyperthyroidism if no progression to ophthalmopathy occurred over 18 months of follow-up. Hyperthyroidism patients were newly diagnosed, had a disease duration of under 2 months, and were aged 18 to 65 years. Exclusion was applied to patients with uncontrolled infections, other autoimmune diseases, pregnancy or lactation. Diagnoses relied on clinical symptoms, serum thyroxine and TRAb, thyroid ultrasound and orbital computed tomography. PBMCs were isolated from roughly 10 ml of fresh peripheral blood by Ficoll-Paque density gradient centrifugation. Trizol reagent was used to extract total RNA, and RNA quality was then checked on an Agilent 2100 Bioanalyzer. The CDR1 and CDR2 encoded by the germline V gene are KGHSH and LQKENI. From the cysteine through the phenylalanine, the CDR3 covers 14 amino acids. Of the read, only the CDR3 DNA is kept; its 42 bases are in frame from base 1. V lost 4 bases and J lost 1 base; the stretch between them is 10 bases long.

The TCR beta CDR3 regions were amplified from the RNA transcripts. The first round of RT-PCR for the TCR CDR3 was performed with the HTBI primer set and the Qiagen OneStep RT-PCR kit. A second multiplex PCR round built the libraries, followed by size selection and purification. Libraries were sequenced paired-end with 100 bp reads on an Illumina HiSeq2000. Concerning the study's data processing: Raw data were processed with SOAPnuke, discarding reads with adapters, uncalled bases, mean Phred below 15, or no exact constant-primer or identifier match. High-quality paired reads were merged using COPE v1.2.5, and each unique nucleotide sequence was defined as a clonotype. Clonotypes were aligned to IMGT TRBV, TRBD and TRBJ reference segments using MiTCR v1.1. The analysis included only V-J combinations with a frequency above 0.0001, which together covered 99% to 99.2% of the repertoires. A TCS score was defined as the ratio between F50 (clonal expansion) and ExV (chaos), using BLOSUM62-based TCRdist between CDR3 peptides within each V-J. Welch's t-statistics and random forest reduced just over 500 V-J features to 10 to 15, which were used in a naive Bayes classifier (R e1071). The public reads were run again by TCRdb, first through fastp at Q25 and then through MiXCR, and only productive beta chains were kept. Each record represents a unique CDR3 protein, reported with the most common genes and DNA among its rows. The V and J calls and clone size are TCRdb's, not the authors'. In this sample the table shows about 180,000 distinct CDR3 sequences, around 15% of which occur a single time. Of the sample, 25% to 30% falls within the top ten clones.

Paper-wide results and their limitations: In cross-validation, a model built on a 13 V-J signature told ophthalmopathy apart from stable hyperthyroidism with less than 90% sensitivity and about 81% specificity, and in testing the same model reached 80%/75%. No statistical method was used to fix the sample size in advance, and group allocation was not hidden from the investigators. In validation, the model predicted progression to ophthalmopathy with 65% to 71% sensitivity and 72.22% specificity, a median of approximately 6.7 months before onset. Most expanded thyroid clonotypes (frequency above 0.001) were also found in blood, which suggests that blood repertoires may mirror thyroid immune responses.

This sequence originates from a woman aged 45 to 65 with Graves' hyperthyroidism. The sequencing sample was made of blood. The chain employs TRBV18 and TRBJ2-5, with an unclear D gene assignment. The DNA sequence is TGTGCCAGCTCACAAGGTCGTTCCCAAGAGACCCAGTACTTC. Translated, it reads CASSQGRSQETQYF.